One and the same sample provided the 18 T cell receptor beta chains below, sequenced in a study of shared clonotypes between healthy human individuals (dated by TCRdb to between 2020 and 2021). The library came from the immunoSEQ multiplex PCR assay. Imported from immuneACCESS, the table was reduced by TCRdb to in-frame sequences with V and J called. These copies leave out some clones; in studies compared against another copy, an unresolved V gene accounts for under half, and the cause of the remainder is not known. The sample data list a few million clones, and approximately 95% of these were observed just once. The ten largest clones capture 0.39% of the sample. The sequenced sample was naive CD4+ T cells from PBMCs. Sample cell subset or site, as interpreted from the label and publication: CD45RA+ positively selected. The receptors come from a man between 18 and 35 years old in good health. Some clones in this sample may be carry-over from other donors' samples.

The chain recombines TRBV12-2 with TRBJ2-1. TRBV12-2 is annotated as a pseudogene. This CDR3 spans 18 amino acids. CDR3 bases: TGTGCAAGTCGCTTAGCGGTATGGCCCCTGGGGGACTACAATGAGCAGTTCTTC. Translated: CASRLAVWPLGDYNEQFF.

V usage is TRBV13 and J usage is TRBJ2-3; tentatively, D is TRBD1 or TRBD2 (6 bases each). The V end lost 6 bases, the J end lost 0 bases, and 13 bases lay between the germline ends. Germline V CDR1 and CDR2: PRHDT, FYEKMQ (reference sequence). This CDR3 region has 15 residues. CDR3 nucleotides: TGTGCCAGCAGTACCCTAGGGGGGAGCACAGATACGCAGTATTTT. It translates to CASSTLGGSTDTQYF.

The CDR3 is CASSLVPIGLNTEAFF. The CDR3 region has the DNA TGCGCCAGCAGCTTGGTTCCCATAGGGTTAAACACTGAAGCTTTCTTT. This chain uses TRBV5-1 with TRBJ1-1; D ambiguous. Germline V gives CDR1 SGHRS, CDR2 YFSETQ. This CDR3 is 16 amino acids long. V was trimmed by 0 bases and J by 2 bases, leaving 14 bases between them.

V and J are TRBV21-1 and TRBJ2-1. TRBV21-1 is a documented pseudogene. This CDR3 region has 16 residues. The CDR3: CASTLREPSSYNEQFF. CDR3 coding DNA: TGTGCCAGCACCCTAAGGGAACCAAGCTCCTACAATGAGCAGTTCTTC.

The chain joins TRBV6-4 to TRBJ1-5; no reliable D call. V was pared by 0 bases and J by 0 bases, with 27 bases between. This CDR3 has 22 amino acids. Per germline, CDR1 MRHNA and CDR2 SNTAGT. The CDR3 loop reads CASSDSKFRSYPDLHSNQPQHF. In DNA form, the CDR3 reads TGTGCCAGCAGTGACTCGAAGTTTCGCTCGTACCCAGACCTACATAGCAATCAGCCCCAGCATTTT.

The chain is built from TRBV6-5 and TRBJ1-1, with 7 positions matching TRBD1. The CDR3 is 15 residues long. CDR1 and CDR2 from the germline V gene are MNHEY and SVGAGI. With 4 bases clipped from V and 4 bases from J, the junction kept 9 bases outside the gene matches. The CDR3 protein is CASSFLPTGFTEAFF. CDR3 bases: TGTGCCAGCAGTTTCCTACCGACAGGGTTCACTGAAGCTTTCTTT.

The chain couples TRBV29-1 to TRBJ2-3; 10 bases match TRBD2. The CDR3 runs 16 residues. The trim removed 7 bases at V and 4 bases at J, leaving 14 bases unmatched. Germline V gene data show CDR1 as SQVTM and CDR2 as ANQGSEA. The CDR3 here is CSAPTASGSSPDTQYF. In DNA form, the CDR3 reads TGCAGCGCTCCTACCGCTAGCGGGAGTAGTCCAGATACGCAGTATTTT.

The gene calls are TRBV30 and TRBJ1-1, with D hard to call. CDR3 length: 12 residues. The germline V gene encodes CDR1 GTSNPN and CDR2 SVGIG (reference sequence). Trimming left V 4 bases short and J 2 bases short, with 8 bases between. The CDR3 here is CAWTVVNTEAFF. The DNA for the CDR3 is TGTGCCTGGACGGTGGTTAACACTGAAGCTTTCTTT.

This chain connects TRBV28 to TRBJ2-5; D is perhaps TRBD2 (6 bases). This CDR3 has 13 residues. The V gene lost 6 bases and the J gene lost 6 bases, with 14 bases spanning the gap. From germline, CDR1 is MDHEN and CDR2 SYDVKM. CDR3 loop: CASSGGAVKTQYF. CDR3 bases: TGTGCCAGCAGCGGAGGGGCGGTAAAGACCCAGTACTTC.

V is TRBV14 and J is TRBJ2-1, with 10 bases that match TRBD2. The J segment lost 6 bases and the V segment lost 0 bases, leaving 11 bases of the junction unmatched. In germline, CDR1 is SGHDN, CDR2 FVKESK. The CDR3 contains 18 residues. CDR3 residues: CASSQEKLSSGRGNEQFF. The CDR3 DNA is TGTGCCAGCAGCCAAGAGAAGCTATCTAGCGGGAGAGGCAATGAGCAGTTCTTC.

The CDR3 bases are TGTGCCAGCAGGGCACTAGCGGGCCCTCGCTCCTACGAGCAGTACTTC. Translating it yields CASRALAGPRSYEQYF. The chain is built from TRBV11-2 and TRBJ2-7, with 9 bases fitting TRBD2. The trim removed 6 bases at V and 0 bases at J, leaving 9 bases unmatched. Germline loops: CDR1 SGHAT, CDR2 FQNNGV. The CDR3 length is 16 residues. The full variable domain, in which reference TRBV11-2 and TRBJ2-7 provide the parts outside the CDR3, is EAGVAQSPRYKIIEKRQSVAFWCNPISGHATLYWYQQILGQGPKLLIQFQNNGVVDDSQLPKDRFSAERLKGVDSTLKIQPAKLEDSAVYLCASRALAGPRSYEQYFGPGTRLTVT.

The chain uses TRBV12-5 and TRBJ2-2; a possible D gene is TRBD1 (6 bases). The CDR3 is 16 amino acids. The V end lost 7 bases, the J end lost 4 bases, and 19 bases lay between the germline ends. The V gene's germline CDR1 is LGHNT and CDR2 FRNRAP. The CDR3 region is CASAREQGSGTGELFF. For the CDR3, the DNA is TGTGCTAGTGCCCGGGAACAGGGAAGTGGCACCGGGGAGCTGTTTTTT. The variable domain in full, with the rest retrieved from reference TRBV12-5 and TRBJ2-2, is DARVTQTPRHKVTEMGQEVTMRCQPILGHNTVFWYRQTMMQGLELLAYFRNRAPLDDSGMPKDRFSAEMPDATLATLKIQPSEPRDSAVYFCASAREQGSGTGELFFGEGSRLTVL.

The chain combines TRBV7-8 with TRBJ2-1; 8 positions agree with TRBD2. CDR3 size: 16 residues. V shed 5 bases, J shed 8 bases, and the junction held 14 bases outside the gene matches. In germline, CDR1 is SGHVS, CDR2 FQNEAQ. The CDR3 spells CASSPRTGLAGYEQFF. CDR3 DNA: TGTGCCAGCAGCCCGAGGACGGGGCTAGCGGGCTATGAGCAGTTCTTC.

In its sample, this clone was seen once. V usage is TRBV7-9 and J usage is TRBJ2-5, with 10 bases that match TRBD1. CDR1 is SEHNR and CDR2 is FQNEAQ in the germline V gene (reference sequence). The V segment lost 5 bases and the J segment 9 bases; nucleotides outside the gene matches: 9. The CDR3 spans 14 residues. The CDR3 loop is CASSDPGQGQAQYF. In DNA form, the CDR3 reads TGTGCCAGCAGCGACCCGGGACAGGGGCAGGCCCAGTACTTC.

The CDR3 DNA reads as TGTGCCAGCAGGAGGGACCACTCCTACGAGCAGTACTTC. This encodes CASRRDHSYEQYF. The chain is built from TRBV2 and TRBJ2-7; D could derive from TRBD1 or TRBD2 (5 bases each). Germline V gene sequence: CDR1 SNHLY, CDR2 FYNNEI. This CDR3 is 13 amino acids long. V was shortened by 6 bases and J by 0 bases, with 9 bases between the two germline ends.

The V and J genes are TRBV6-4 and TRBJ2-1; either TRBD1 or TRBD2 may fit D (5 bases each). CDR1 is MRHNA, CDR2 SNTAGT, per germline. V was pared by 5 bases and J by 8 bases, with 19 bases between. This CDR3 region has 15 residues. The CDR3 bases are TGTGCCAGCAGTAGGGTCCCGGGACGACCCGATGAGCAGTTCTTC. Amino acids: CASSRVPGRPDEQFF.

The genes are TRBV28 and TRBJ2-5, with 7 bases identical to TRBD1. The CDR3 length is 15 residues. Germline V gives CDR1 MDHEN, CDR2 SYDVKM. V trimming: 6 bases; J trimming: 1 base; junction bases outside the gene matches: 8. Here the CDR3 DNA reads TGTGCCAGCAGCATAACCGGGACAGCCCAAGAGACCCAGTACTTC. Its translation: CASSITGTAQETQYF. The full variable domain, with the rest looked up from reference TRBV28 and TRBJ2-5, is DVKVTQSSRYLVKRTGEKVFLECVQDMDHENMFWYRQDPGLGLRLIYFSYDVKMKEKGDIPEGYSVSREKKERFSLILESASTNQTSMYLCASSITGTAQETQYFGPGTRLLVL.

The chain joins TRBV7-2 to TRBJ1-1, with D maybe TRBD1 (5 bases). This CDR3 region has 14 residues. V shed 1 base and J shed 3 bases, with 9 bases lying between them. Germline lookup yields CDR1 SGHTA and CDR2 FQGNSA. The CDR3 DNA reads as TGTGCCAGCAGCTTAGGGGGGGTATACACTGAAGCTTTCTTT. As protein: CASSLGGVYTEAFF.